This entry concerns a single T cell receptor (beta chain). The antigen remains undetermined. These data originate in a study of cytomegalovirus exposure and HLA in healthy donors. Study overall: The study's early data release held about 85 million unique TCRs from HLA-typed donors.

CDR3 length: 16 residues. CDR1 and CDR2 (germline): LGHNT, FRNRAP. Trimming removed 3 bases from V and 4 bases from J; junction bases left unmatched: 6. The PCR had 60 Vbeta and 13 Jbeta primers. Generated by immunoSEQ multiplex PCR, the TCRdb table keeps only in-frame clones and is missing some. The profile shows 150,000 to 200,000 clones, less than 90% of them singletons. Study-wide results and limits: When a later analysis compared HLA-associated TCR beta chains with equally common others, the HLA-associated chains turned out to be more clonally expanded and to have lower generation probabilities. Sequencing had likely introduced a cluster of highly shared sequence variants as an artifact. Later work found most CMV-associated TCR beta chains apparently HLA-restricted.

The sample comprised PBMCs. This clonotype was obtained from a man aged 18 to 29 in good health and CMV-seronegative. The J gene is TRBJ2-2, the V gene TRBV12-5, with 9 bases identical to TRBD2. Here the CDR3 DNA reads TGTGCTAGTGGTTTTGGGCGGGAGGGGTTCACCGGGGAGCTGTTTTTT. Encoded protein: CASGFGREGFTGELFF. The complete variable domain, with remaining parts taken from reference TRBV12-5 and TRBJ2-2, reads DARVTQTPRHKVTEMGQEVTMRCQPILGHNTVFWYRQTMMQGLELLAYFRNRAPLDDSGMPKDRFSAEMPDATLATLKIQPSEPRDSAVYFCASGFGREGFTGELFFGEGSRLTVL.